This T cell receptor (beta chain) comes out of a study of T cell responses to AZD1222 COVID-19 vaccine. About the research overall: Whether given at about 4 or about 12 weeks, second doses were pooled. Study-level findings and limits: Possibly, clonal diversity was underestimated; donors were largely white British and included more females. Without day 14 samples, only post-peak T cell repertoires were studied. Unmutated regions of variants are reportedly targeted by nearly half of spike-specific TCRs.

CDR3 size: 13 residues. V was pared by 5 bases and J by 8 bases, with 13 bases between. Germline V gene data show CDR1 as LNHDA and CDR2 as SQIVND (reference sequence). TCRdb's table, derived via immunoSEQ multiplex PCR, lists solely in-frame clones and lacks some. This table has 96,000 or so clones, roughly 90% appearing once. Points on this clone: Its antigen is undetermined.

This receptor was obtained from an adult in good health. The chain carries TRBV19 and TRBJ1-5, with D unresolved. The sequences come from peripheral blood, collected on day 0 of AZD1222 vaccination. CDR3 protein: CASSLSGNEPQHF. In DNA form, the CDR3 reads TGTGCCAGTAGTCTATCCGGAAACGAGCCCCAGCATTTT. Filled out from reference TRBV19 and TRBJ1-5, the complete variable domain reads DGGITQSPKYLFRKEGQNVTLSCEQNLNHDAMYWYRQDPGQGLRLIYYSQIVNDFQKGDIAEGYSVSREKKESFPLTVTSAQKNPTAFYLCASSLSGNEPQHFGDGTRLSIL.